A selection of T cell receptor beta chains follows, all from one sample in a study of blood T cells in healthy people across ages. TCRdb reanalysed the 5' RACE reads using MiXCR and keeps one entry per CDR3 protein. This sample yields about 1 million distinct CDR3 sequences, of which 35% to 50% are seen a single time; about 20% belongs to the top ten. Sequenced sample: blood. These receptors were taken from a woman aged 55-75 years in good health. Each CDR3 is given with its conserved first and last residue. Fields, in order: clone size, V gene, J gene, D gene, CDR3 DNA, CDR3 protein. A D gene is named only where the DNA matches it firmly. The listing skips clone size in some rows; elsewhere it reads once, few, many or a size class.

.,TRBV29-1,TRBJ2-2,.,TGCAGCGTTGATGCAGGGAACACCGGGGAGCTGTTTTTT,CSVDAGNTGELFF
many,TRBV27,TRBJ2-7,TRBD1,TGTGCCAGCAGCCTCGCCAGACAGGGCTACGAGCAGTACTTC,CASSLARQGYEQYF
few,TRBV12-3/TRBV12-4,TRBJ2-1,TRBD1,TGTGCCAGCAGTCCGTTGGGGGGACAGGGTGAGCAGTTCTTC,CASSPLGGQGEQFF
few,TRBV3-1,TRBJ2-7,TRBD1,TGTGCCAGCAGCCAAGATCTTTGGGACAGGGGGGACGAGCAGTACTTC,CASSQDLWDRGDEQYF
.,TRBV6-5,TRBJ2-1,.,TGTGCCAGCAGTTACCTCGGAAACGGAGAGGCGACCCAGTTCTTC,CASSYLGNGEATQFF
.,TRBV3-1,TRBJ2-4,.,TGTGCCAGCAGCCAAGACAACGGGGCGGAAAACATTCAGTACTTC,CASSQDNGAENIQYF
.,TRBV10-2,TRBJ1-5,.,TGCGCCAGCATGGAGTTAAGCAATCAGCCCCAGCATTTT,CASMELSNQPQHF
once,TRBV12-5,TRBJ2-5,.,TGTGCTAGTGGTTTGAGTCCCCCCCCGGCGAATGAGCAGTACTTC,CASGLSPPPANEQYF
few,TRBV29-1,TRBJ1-1,.,TGCAGCGTTGACGGTCGGGAGAACACTGAAGCTTTCTTT,CSVDGRENTEAFF
.,TRBV20-1,TRBJ1-5,.,TGCAGTGCTAGTGAGGAGGAAGGGGTTCAGCCCCAGCATTTT,CSASEEEGVQPQHF
.,TRBV10-1,TRBJ2-5,.,TGCGCCAGCAGTGGTGGGCAGGGGGGGAAGACCCAGTACTTC,CASSGGQGGKTQYF
.,TRBV12-3/TRBV12-4,TRBJ1-2,.,TGTGCCAGCAGTTTAGTCAACAGGGAACTCTATGGCTACACCTTC,CASSLVNRELYGYTF
.,TRBV10-2,TRBJ1-4,.,TGCGCCAGCAGTCGTGACGGGGACGTAGAAAAACTGTTTTTT,CASSRDGDVEKLFF
few,TRBV28,TRBJ2-5,TRBD2,TGTGCCAGCGGGTCCGGGGGGGGGCCAAAAGGGACCCAGTACTTC,CASGSGGGPKGTQYF
.,TRBV7-9,TRBJ1-6,.,TGTGCCAGCAGCTTAGATGAGCTGAATAATTCACCCCTCCACTTT,CASSLDELNNSPLHF
.,TRBV20-1,TRBJ2-7,.,TGCAGTGCTAGAGACTCTACAGGATACGAGCAGTACTTC,CSARDSTGYEQYF
.,TRBV28,TRBJ1-2,TRBD1,TGTGCCAGCAGGACAGGGAACTATGGCTACACCTTC,CASRTGNYGYTF